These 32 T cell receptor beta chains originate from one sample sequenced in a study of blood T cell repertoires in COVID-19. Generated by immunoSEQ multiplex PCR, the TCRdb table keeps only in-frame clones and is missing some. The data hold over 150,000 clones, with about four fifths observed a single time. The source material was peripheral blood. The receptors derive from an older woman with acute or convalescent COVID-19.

CDR3 bases: TGTGCCAGCAGCCATTACCCCGGACAAAACACTGAAGCTTTCTTT. This sequence encodes CASSHYPGQNTEAFF. The chain has TRBV3-1 (or the pseudogene TRBV3-2) and TRBJ1-1; possible D gene TRBD1, 5 bases. The CDR3 length is 15 residues. Germline CDR1 reads LGHDT; CDR2 reads YNNKEL (reference sequence). Trimming removed 3 bases at V and 2 bases at J, with 13 bases between.

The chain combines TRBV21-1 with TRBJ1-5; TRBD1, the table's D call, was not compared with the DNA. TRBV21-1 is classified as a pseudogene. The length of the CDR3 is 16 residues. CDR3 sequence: CASSKPQGSSNQPQHF. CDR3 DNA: TGTGCCAGCAGCAAGCCACAGGGTAGTAGCAATCAGCCCCAGCATTTT.

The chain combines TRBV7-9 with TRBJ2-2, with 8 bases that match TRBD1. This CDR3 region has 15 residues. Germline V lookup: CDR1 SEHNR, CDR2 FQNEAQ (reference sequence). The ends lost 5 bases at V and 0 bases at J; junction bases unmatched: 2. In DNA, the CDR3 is TGTGCCAGCAGCAAACAGGGGGCGAACACCGGGGAGCTGTTTTTT. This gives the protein CASSKQGANTGELFF. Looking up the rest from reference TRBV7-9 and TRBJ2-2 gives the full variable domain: DTGVSQNPRHKITKRGQNVTFRCDPISEHNRLYWYRQTLGQGPEFLTYFQNEAQLEKSRLLSDRFSAERPKGSFSTLEIQRTEQGDSAMYLCASSKQGANTGELFFGEGSRLTVL.

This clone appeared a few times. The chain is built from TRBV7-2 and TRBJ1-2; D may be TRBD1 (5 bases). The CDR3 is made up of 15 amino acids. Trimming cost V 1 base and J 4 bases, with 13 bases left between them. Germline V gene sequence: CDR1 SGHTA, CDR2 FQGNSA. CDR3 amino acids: CASSLVGPGGYGYTF. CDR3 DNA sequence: TGTGCCAGCAGCTTAGTAGGCCCCGGGGGCTATGGCTACACCTTC.

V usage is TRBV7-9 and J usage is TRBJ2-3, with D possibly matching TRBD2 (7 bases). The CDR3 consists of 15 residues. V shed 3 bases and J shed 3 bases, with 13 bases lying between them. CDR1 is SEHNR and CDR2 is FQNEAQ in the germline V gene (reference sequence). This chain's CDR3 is CASSFEGGRTDTQYF. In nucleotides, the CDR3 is TGTGCCAGCAGCTTTGAGGGGGGGCGAACAGATACGCAGTATTTT.

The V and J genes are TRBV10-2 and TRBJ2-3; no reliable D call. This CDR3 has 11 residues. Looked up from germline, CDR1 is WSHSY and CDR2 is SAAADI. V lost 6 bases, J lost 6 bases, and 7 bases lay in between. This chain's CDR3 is CASSQRDTQYF. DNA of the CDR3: TGCGCCAGCAGCCAGAGGGATACGCAGTATTTT.

The CDR3 nucleotides read TGTGCCAGCAGCTCAAGGACAGGGGGGTACACCGGGGAGCTGTTTTTT. Translated, it gives CASSSRTGGYTGELFF. The rearrangement joins TRBV7-6 to TRBJ2-2; 10 nucleotides agree with TRBD1. CDR3 length: 16 amino acids. CDR1 and CDR2 from the germline V gene are SGHVS and FNYEAQ. The J segment lost 3 bases and the V segment lost 4 bases, leaving 5 bases of the junction unmatched.

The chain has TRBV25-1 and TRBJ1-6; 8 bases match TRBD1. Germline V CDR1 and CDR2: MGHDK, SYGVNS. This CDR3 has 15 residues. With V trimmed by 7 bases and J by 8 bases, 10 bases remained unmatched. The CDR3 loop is CASTRQGSFDSPLHF. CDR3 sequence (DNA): TGTGCCAGCACCCGACAGGGGAGTTTCGATTCACCCCTCCACTTT.

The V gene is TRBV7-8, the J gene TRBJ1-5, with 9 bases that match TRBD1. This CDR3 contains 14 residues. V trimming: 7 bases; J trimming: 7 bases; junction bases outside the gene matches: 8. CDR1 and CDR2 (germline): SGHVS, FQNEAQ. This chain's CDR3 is CASIPGQGWQPQHF. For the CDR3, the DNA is TGTGCCAGCATACCGGGACAGGGTTGGCAGCCCCAGCATTTT.

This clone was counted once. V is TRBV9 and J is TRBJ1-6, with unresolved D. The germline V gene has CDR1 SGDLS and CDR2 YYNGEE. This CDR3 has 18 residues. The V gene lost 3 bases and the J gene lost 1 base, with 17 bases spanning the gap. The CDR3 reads CASSERPQEESYNSPLHF. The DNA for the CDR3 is TGTGCCAGCAGCGAGAGGCCGCAAGAAGAATCCTATAATTCACCCCTCCACTTT.

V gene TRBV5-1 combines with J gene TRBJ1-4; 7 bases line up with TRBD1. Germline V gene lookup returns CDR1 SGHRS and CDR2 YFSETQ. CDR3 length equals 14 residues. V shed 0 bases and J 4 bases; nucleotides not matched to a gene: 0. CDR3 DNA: TGCGCCAGCAGCTTGGGGGACAGTAATGAAAAACTGTTTTTT. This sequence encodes CASSLGDSNEKLFF. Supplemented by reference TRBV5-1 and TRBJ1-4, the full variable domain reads KAGVTQTPRYLIKTRGQQVTLSCSPISGHRSVSWYQQTPGQGLQFLFEYFSETQRNKGNFPGRFSGRQFSNSRSEMNVSTLELGDSALYLCASSLGDSNEKLFFGSGTQLSVL.

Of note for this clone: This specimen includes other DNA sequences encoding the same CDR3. The CDR3 spells CASSLRGNYGYTF. CDR3 bases: TGCGCCAGCAGCTTGCGAGGGAACTATGGCTACACCTTC. V is TRBV5-1 and J is TRBJ1-2; D is unclear. V was cut by 1 base and J by 2 bases, with 6 bases left in between. The length of the CDR3 is 13 residues. Germline CDR1 reads SGHRS; CDR2 reads YFSETQ.

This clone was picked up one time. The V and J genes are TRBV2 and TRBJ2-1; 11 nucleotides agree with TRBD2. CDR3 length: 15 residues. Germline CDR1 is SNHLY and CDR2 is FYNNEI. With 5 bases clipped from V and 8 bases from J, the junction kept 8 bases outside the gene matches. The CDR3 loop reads CASSILAGGRDEQFF. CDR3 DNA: TGTGCCAGCAGTATTCTAGCGGGGGGCCGGGATGAGCAGTTCTTC.

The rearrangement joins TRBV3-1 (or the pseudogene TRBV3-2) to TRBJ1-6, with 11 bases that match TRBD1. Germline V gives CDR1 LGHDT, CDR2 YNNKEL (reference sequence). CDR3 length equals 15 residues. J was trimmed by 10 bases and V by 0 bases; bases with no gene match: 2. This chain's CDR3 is CASSQEGTGGSPLHF. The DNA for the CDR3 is TGTGCCAGCAGCCAAGAAGGGACAGGGGGGTCACCCCTCCACTTT.

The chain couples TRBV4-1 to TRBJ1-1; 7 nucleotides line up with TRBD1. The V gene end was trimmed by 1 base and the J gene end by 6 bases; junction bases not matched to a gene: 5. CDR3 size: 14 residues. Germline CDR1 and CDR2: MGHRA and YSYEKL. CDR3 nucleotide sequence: TGCGCCAGCAGCCAAGGGGACGGGACAGCTGAAGCTTTCTTT. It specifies CASSQGDGTAEAFF.

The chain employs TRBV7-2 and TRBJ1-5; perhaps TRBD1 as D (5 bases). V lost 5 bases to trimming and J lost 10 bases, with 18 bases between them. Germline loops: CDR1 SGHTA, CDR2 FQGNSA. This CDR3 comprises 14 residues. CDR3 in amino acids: CASSLSRTSGPQHF. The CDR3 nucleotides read TGTGCCAGCAGCCTCTCAAGGACAAGTGGTCCCCAGCATTTT. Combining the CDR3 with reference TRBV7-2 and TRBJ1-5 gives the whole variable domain GAGVSQSPSNKVTEKGKDVELRCDPISGHTALYWYRQSLGQGLEFLIYFQGNSAPDKSGLPSDRFSAERTGGSVSTLTIQRTQQEDSAVYLCASSLSRTSGPQHFGDGTRLSIL.

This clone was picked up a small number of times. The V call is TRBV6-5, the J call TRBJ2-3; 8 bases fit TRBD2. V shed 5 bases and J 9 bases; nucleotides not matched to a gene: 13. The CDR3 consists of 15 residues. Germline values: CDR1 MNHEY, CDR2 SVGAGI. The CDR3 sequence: CASSPLLAVDRTQYF. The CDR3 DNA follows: TGTGCCAGCAGTCCGCTACTAGCGGTGGACAGAACGCAGTATTTT.

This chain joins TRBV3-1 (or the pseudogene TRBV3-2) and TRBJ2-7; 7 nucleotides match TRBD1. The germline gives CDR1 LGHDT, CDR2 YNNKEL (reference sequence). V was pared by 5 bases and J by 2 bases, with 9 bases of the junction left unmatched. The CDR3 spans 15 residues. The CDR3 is CASSTPRQGAYEQYF. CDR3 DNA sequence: TGTGCCAGCAGCACTCCGAGACAGGGAGCCTACGAGCAGTACTTC.

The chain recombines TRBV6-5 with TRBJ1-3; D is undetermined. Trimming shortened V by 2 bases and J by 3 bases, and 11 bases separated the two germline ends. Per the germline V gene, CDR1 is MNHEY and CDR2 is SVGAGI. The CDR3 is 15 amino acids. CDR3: CASSYGGSGGNTIYF. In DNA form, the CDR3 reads TGTGCCAGCAGTTACGGTGGTAGCGGTGGAAACACCATATATTTT.

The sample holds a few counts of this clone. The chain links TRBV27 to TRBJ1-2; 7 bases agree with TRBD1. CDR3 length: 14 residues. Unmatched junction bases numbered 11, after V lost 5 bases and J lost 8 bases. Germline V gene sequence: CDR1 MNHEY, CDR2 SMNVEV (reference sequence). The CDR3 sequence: CASSPQDRVKGYTF. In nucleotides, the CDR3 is TGTGCCAGCAGTCCTCAAGACAGGGTAAAAGGCTACACCTTC.

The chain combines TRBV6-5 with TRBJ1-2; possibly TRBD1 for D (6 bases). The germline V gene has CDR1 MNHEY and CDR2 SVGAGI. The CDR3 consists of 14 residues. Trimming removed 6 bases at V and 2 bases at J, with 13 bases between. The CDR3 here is CASSRQEMNYGYTF. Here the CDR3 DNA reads TGTGCCAGCAGCCGACAGGAGATGAACTATGGCTACACCTTC.

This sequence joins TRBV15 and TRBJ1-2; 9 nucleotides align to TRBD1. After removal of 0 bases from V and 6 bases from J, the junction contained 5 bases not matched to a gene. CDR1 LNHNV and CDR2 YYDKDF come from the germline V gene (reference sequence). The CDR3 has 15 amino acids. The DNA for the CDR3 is TGTGCCACCAGCAGAGAGACAGGGGGGACGGATGGCTACACCTTC. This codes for CATSRETGGTDGYTF.

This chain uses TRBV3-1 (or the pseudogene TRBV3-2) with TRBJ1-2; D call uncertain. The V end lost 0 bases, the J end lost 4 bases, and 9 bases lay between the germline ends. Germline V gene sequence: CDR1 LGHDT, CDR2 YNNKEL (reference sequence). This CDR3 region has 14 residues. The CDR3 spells CASSQEAQSYGYTF. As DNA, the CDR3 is TGTGCCAGCAGCCAAGAAGCCCAATCCTATGGCTACACCTTC.

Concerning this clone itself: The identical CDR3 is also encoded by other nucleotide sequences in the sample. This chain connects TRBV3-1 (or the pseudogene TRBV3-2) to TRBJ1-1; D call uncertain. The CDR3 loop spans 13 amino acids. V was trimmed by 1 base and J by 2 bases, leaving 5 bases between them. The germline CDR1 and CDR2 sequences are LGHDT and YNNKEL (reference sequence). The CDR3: CASSQGRNTEAFF. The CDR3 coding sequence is TGTGCCAGCAGCCAAGGGAGAAACACTGAAGCTTTCTTT.

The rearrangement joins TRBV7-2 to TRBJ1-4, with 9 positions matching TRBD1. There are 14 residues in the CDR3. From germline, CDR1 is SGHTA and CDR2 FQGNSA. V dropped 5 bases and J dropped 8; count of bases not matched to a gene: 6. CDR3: CASSQGQGREKLFF. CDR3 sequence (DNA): TGTGCCAGCAGCCAAGGACAGGGGAGGGAAAAACTGTTTTTT.

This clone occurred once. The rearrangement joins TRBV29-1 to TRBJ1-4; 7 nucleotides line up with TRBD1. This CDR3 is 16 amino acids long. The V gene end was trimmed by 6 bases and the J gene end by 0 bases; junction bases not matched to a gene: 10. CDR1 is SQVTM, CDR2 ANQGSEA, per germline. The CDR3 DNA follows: TGCAGCGTGTCCGGGACAGCAGTCTCAACTAATGAAAAACTGTTTTTT. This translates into CSVSGTAVSTNEKLFF.

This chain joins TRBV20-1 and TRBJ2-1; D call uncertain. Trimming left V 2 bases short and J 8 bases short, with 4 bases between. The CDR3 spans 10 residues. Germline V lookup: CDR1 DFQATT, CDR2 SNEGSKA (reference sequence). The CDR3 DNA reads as TGCAGTGCTAGACAGGATGAGCAGTTCTTC. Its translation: CSARQDEQFF.

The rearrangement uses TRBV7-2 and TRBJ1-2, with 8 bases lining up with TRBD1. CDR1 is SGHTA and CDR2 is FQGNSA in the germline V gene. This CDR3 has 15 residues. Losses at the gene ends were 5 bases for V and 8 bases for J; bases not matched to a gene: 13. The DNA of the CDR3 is TGTGCCAGCAGCCCTGGATCCCGGACAGGGAGAGGCTACACCTTC. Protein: CASSPGSRTGRGYTF.

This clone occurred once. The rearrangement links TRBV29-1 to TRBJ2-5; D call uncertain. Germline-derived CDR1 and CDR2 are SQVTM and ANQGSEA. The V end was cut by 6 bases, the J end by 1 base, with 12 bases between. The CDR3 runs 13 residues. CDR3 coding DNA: TGCAGCGTGGCCTCTAGAATCCAAGAGACCCAGTACTTC. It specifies CSVASRIQETQYF. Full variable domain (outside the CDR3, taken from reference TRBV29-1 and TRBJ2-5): SAVISQKPSRDICQRGTSLTIQCQVDSQVTMMFWYRQQPGQSLTLIATANQGSEATYESGFVIDKFPISRPNLTFSTLTVSNMSPEDSSIYLCSVASRIQETQYFGPGTRLLVL.

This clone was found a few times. Here the CDR3 reads CASSQAQDLNEKLFF. DNA of the CDR3: TGTGCCAGCAGCCAAGCCCAGGACTTAAATGAAAAACTGTTTTTT. This chain uses TRBV3-1 (or the pseudogene TRBV3-2) with TRBJ1-4, with D uncertain. Trimming stripped 1 base from V and 5 bases from J, with 11 bases between. The CDR3 has 15 residues. Germline CDR1 reads LGHDT; CDR2 reads YNNKEL (reference sequence).

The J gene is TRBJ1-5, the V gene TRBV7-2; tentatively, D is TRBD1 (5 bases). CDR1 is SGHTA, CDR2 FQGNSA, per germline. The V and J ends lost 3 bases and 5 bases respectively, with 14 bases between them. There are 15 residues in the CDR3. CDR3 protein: CASSLGGGLDQPQHF. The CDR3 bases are TGTGCCAGCAGCTTGGGGGGTGGGCTAGATCAGCCCCAGCATTTT.

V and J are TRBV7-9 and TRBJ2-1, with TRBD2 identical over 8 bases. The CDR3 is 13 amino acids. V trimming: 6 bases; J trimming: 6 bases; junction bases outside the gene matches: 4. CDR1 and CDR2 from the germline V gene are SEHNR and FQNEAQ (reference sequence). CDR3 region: CASSPGGPNEQFF. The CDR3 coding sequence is TGTGCCAGCAGTCCGGGGGGGCCCAATGAGCAGTTCTTC.